This entry features one T cell receptor beta chain sequence. Its antigen specificity is not known. The input lacks base qualities; no much larger clone sits a single base away. TCRbeta CDR3 regions were amplified from genomic DNA by means of the immunoSEQ Assay, a bias-controlled multiplex PCR. On the authors' methods: The number of nucleated cells in each sample was estimated by amplification of reference gene primers within the assay. Sequence reads were collapsed and filtered to measure the absolute abundance of every unique TCRbeta CDR3 rearrangement. Productive Simpson clonality was computed per sample as the square root of Simpson's diversity index over productive rearrangements. Imported from immuneACCESS, the table was reduced by TCRdb to in-frame sequences with V and J called. These copies leave out some clones; in studies compared against another copy, an unresolved V gene accounts for under half, and the cause of the remainder is not known. V, J and clone size reflect that table, while D and trimming were determined from the DNA. This sample is represented by 230,000 or so clones; 85% to 90% of them were singletons. Roughly 5% of the sample belongs to the ten largest clones.

This sample stems from a study of blood T cell repertoires in COVID-19 (dated by TCRdb to about 2020). Regarding the study in general: Collaborator samples came from the United States, Italy and Spain and covered acute and convalescent phases of COVID-19. The material from the prospective study consisted of cDNA or gDNA derived from T cells, B-cell-depleted T cells, or PBMCs. The dataset comprised deeply sampled blood TCRbeta repertoires from subjects exposed to, actively infected with, or recovered from COVID-19. The repertoires were made available in a free public database intended to serve as a resource for research on the immune response to SARS-CoV-2. The samples were drawn from two sources: the first 160 participants of the ongoing ImmuneRACE study, and fewer than 1,500 subjects contributed by 6 global collaborators. Nearly every sample came with metadata listing a de-identified subject ID, COVID-19 status, age in years and sex. Where available, HLA class I and class II types were taken from metadata supplied by the sample provider and were not determined by assay-based typing.

Overall study outcomes, separate from this receptor: The amount of clinical and demographic metadata varied by source and participant and was provided uncurated.

Another Seattle source contributed samples from volunteer blood donors who had recovered from COVID-19. Whole blood was collected in K2EDTA tubes by collaborating institutions according to the institutions' own protocols. For TCRbeta analysis, collaborator samples were shipped as frozen whole blood, as isolated PBMCs, or as DNA extracted from either sample type. From a lookup of the germline V gene, CDR1 and CDR2 are ENHRY and SYGVKD. V sheds 4 bases and J sheds 1 base, leaving 7 bases between their ends. The CDR3 measures 13 amino acids from cysteine to phenylalanine. The kept DNA is CDR3 alone, 39 bases in frame from the first base.

This clonotype was sampled from a woman in her thirties or forties who had recovered from COVID-19. Recombination connected TRBV10-3 to TRBJ1-2, with the D gene not confidently named. Material for sequencing was peripheral blood. The DNA sequence follows: TGTGCCATCAGTGGCACATTTAACTATGGCTACACCTTC. Translated, it gives CAISGTFNYGYTF.